The 14 T cell receptor beta chains below all came from one sample that was sequenced in a study of blood T cell repertoires in COVID-19. Sequencing used immunoSEQ multiplex PCR; TCRdb keeps in-frame clones, though not all of them. The data show around 140,000 clones, around four fifths seen once. Sequenced sample: PBMCs or T cells enriched from blood (not recorded which). Every receptor here comes from a man aged 40-50 years with acute COVID-19.

The chain links TRBV19 to TRBJ2-7, with D maybe TRBD2 (6 bases). In germline, CDR1 is LNHDA, CDR2 SQIVND (reference sequence). The CDR3 contains 14 residues. The V end was cut by 1 base, the J end by 3 bases, with 10 bases between. CDR3 bases: TGTGCCAGTAGTATAGGGGGACTCAGCTACGAGCAGTACTTC. Encoded protein: CASSIGGLSYEQYF.

The CDR3 coding sequence is TGTGCCAGCAGTTCGGACAGGGGAAGAGCTTTCTTT. Protein: CASSSDRGRAFF. The rearrangement links TRBV6-4 to TRBJ1-1; 9 bases map to TRBD1. Germline loops: CDR1 MRHNA, CDR2 SNTAGT. The CDR3 length is 12 residues. With V trimmed by 5 bases and J by 10 bases, 5 bases remained unmatched.

CDR3 region: CAISEGETQYF. The CDR3 DNA is TGTGCCATCAGTGAGGGGGAGACTCAGTACTTC. V is TRBV10-3 and J is TRBJ2-4; the D gene is possibly TRBD2 (5 bases). Per germline, CDR1 ENHRY and CDR2 SYGVKD. The CDR3 has 11 residues. The V gene lost 2 bases and the J gene lost 12 bases, with 8 bases spanning the gap.

J is TRBJ2-7 and V is TRBV4-1, with D perhaps matching TRBD1 (5 bases). The V gene lost 2 bases and the J gene lost 5 bases, with 19 bases spanning the gap. The CDR3 is 16 amino acids. Germline values: CDR1 MGHRA, CDR2 YSYEKL. CDR3 in amino acids: CASSQSEGELYHEQYF. In DNA form, the CDR3 reads TGCGCCAGCAGCCAATCCGAAGGGGAACTATACCACGAGCAGTACTTC.

The chain recombines TRBV30 with TRBJ1-1; a possible D gene is TRBD1 (5 bases). This CDR3 is 13 amino acids long. From germline, CDR1 is GTSNPN and CDR2 SVGIG (reference sequence). Deletions cut 1 base from V and 1 base from J, with 7 bases between. CDR3: CAWSGRGNTEAFF. The CDR3 bases are TGTGCCTGGAGTGGGAGGGGGAACACTGAAGCTTTCTTT. Together with reference TRBV30 and TRBJ1-1, the CDR3 gives the full variable domain: SQTIHQWPATLVQPVGSPLSLECTVEGTSNPNLYWYRQAAGRGLQLLFYSVGIGQISSEVPQNLSASRPQDRQFILSSKKLLLSDSGFYLCAWSGRGNTEAFFGQGTRLTVV.

The rearrangement uses TRBV21-1 and TRBJ1-3. TRBV21-1 is a recognized pseudogene. The CDR3 contains 16 residues. The CDR3 nucleotides read TGTGCCAGCAGCAAAACCGAAGGAGCCTCTGGAAACACCATATATTTT. Translating it yields CASSKTEGASGNTIYF.

Notes on this clone: Other DNA sequences in the sample encode the same CDR3. This chain connects TRBV5-1 to TRBJ1-5; no reliable D call. Trimming removed 2 bases from V and 7 bases from J, with 16 bases in between. Germline CDR1 SGHRS, CDR2 YFSETQ. CDR3 size: 15 residues. CDR3 sequence: CASSLGGRVGQPQHF. Here the CDR3 DNA reads TGCGCCAGCAGCTTAGGAGGTAGGGTGGGGCAGCCCCAGCATTTT. Full variable domain (outside the CDR3, taken from reference TRBV5-1 and TRBJ1-5): KAGVTQTPRYLIKTRGQQVTLSCSPISGHRSVSWYQQTPGQGLQFLFEYFSETQRNKGNFPGRFSGRQFSNSRSEMNVSTLELGDSALYLCASSLGGRVGQPQHFGDGTRLSIL.

This chain uses TRBV28 with TRBJ1-2; 8 bases align to TRBD1. CDR1 is MDHEN and CDR2 is SYDVKM in the germline V gene. The CDR3 length is 13 residues. V shed 8 bases, J shed 5 bases, and the junction held 7 bases outside the gene matches. This CDR3 reads CASRLTGVYGYTF. The CDR3 nucleotides read TGTGCCAGCCGATTGACAGGGGTATATGGCTACACCTTC.

V is TRBV14 and J is TRBJ1-1, with D tentatively TRBD1 (5 bases). Deletions cut 0 bases from V and 4 bases from J, with 9 bases between. CDR1 SGHDN and CDR2 FVKESK come from the germline V gene. The CDR3 is 14 residues long. The DNA for the CDR3 is TGTGCCAGCAGCCAAGATGAAACAGGCACTGAAGCTTTCTTT. Protein product: CASSQDETGTEAFF.

This chain links TRBV23-1 with TRBJ2-7; 10 bases map to TRBD1. TRBV23-1 is classed as an ORF, of uncertain function. Losses at the gene ends were 3 bases for V and 2 bases for J; bases not matched to a gene: 10. The CDR3 length is 17 residues. CDR3 bases: TGCGCCAGCAGTCAGTCTTGGGACAGGGGAACAGCCTACGAGCAGTACTTC. This translates into CASSQSWDRGTAYEQYF.

The V call is TRBV9, the J call TRBJ2-2; 7 positions agree with TRBD2. V was clipped by 4 bases and J by 4 bases; unmatched bases: 13. Germline V gene sequence: CDR1 SGDLS, CDR2 YYNGEE. The CDR3 runs to 17 residues. The CDR3 coding sequence is TGTGCCAGCAGCCCGACGGGGGAGGGGCCGGTCACCGGGGAGCTGTTTTTT. Residues: CASSPTGEGPVTGELFF.

The V gene is TRBV19, the J gene TRBJ1-3, with TRBD1 matching 10 bases. CDR1 and CDR2 from the germline V gene are LNHDA and SQIVND (reference sequence). V gave up 7 bases and J gave up 2 bases; unmatched junction bases: 8. The CDR3 extends over 16 amino acids. CDR3 residues: CASTRTGTGAGNTIYF. In DNA form, the CDR3 reads TGTGCCAGTACGAGAACCGGGACAGGGGCTGGAAACACCATATATTTT.

This clone was counted a single time. V usage is TRBV28 and J usage is TRBJ2-1; 8 nucleotides agree with TRBD2. This CDR3 is 17 amino acids long. V shed 5 bases and J 0 bases; nucleotides not matched to a gene: 9. The germline V gene encodes CDR1 MDHEN and CDR2 SYDVKM. The CDR3 region is CASSPGGEGSSYNEQFF. In nucleotides, the CDR3 is TGTGCCAGCAGTCCCGGGGGGGAGGGAAGCTCCTACAATGAGCAGTTCTTC.

The chain has TRBV6-5 and TRBJ2-2; TRBD2 aligns across 8 bases. There are 16 residues in the CDR3. The germline CDR1 and CDR2 sequences are MNHEY and SVGAGI. With V trimmed by 0 bases and J by 5 bases, 5 bases remained unmatched. DNA of the CDR3: TGTGCCAGCAGTTACTCAGCGGGGGCAGGGACCGGGGAGCTGTTTTTT. Amino acids: CASSYSAGAGTGELFF.